This entry lists 17 T cell receptor beta chains sequenced from one sample in a study of CD8 T cells in Susac syndrome. RNA, at about 0.5 to 1 ug, was reverse transcribed with random hexamers. Using its own MiXCR run on the immunoSEQ multiplex PCR reads, TCRdb lists one record per CDR3 protein. The sample lists about 250,000 distinct CDR3 sequences; 85% to 95% were seen once. Sequenced material: CD4+ T cells from PBMCs. The origin of the receptors is a human donor with multiple sclerosis.

The rearrangement joins TRBV4-1 to TRBJ2-3, with no clear D. Germline CDR1 reads MGHRA; CDR2 reads YSYEKL. CDR3 length equals 16 residues. Trimming took 1 base from V and 4 from J, leaving 15 bases between them. For the CDR3, the DNA is TGCGCCAGCAGCCAAGCTCGTCTAACGGCCTCAGATACGCAGTATTTT. Translating it yields CASSQARLTASDTQYF.

This sequence joins TRBV13 and TRBJ1-3; TRBD1 might be the D (6 bases). Germline CDR1 reads PRHDT; CDR2 reads FYEKMQ (reference sequence). With 7 bases removed from V and 3 bases from J, the gap between germline ends came to 13 bases. The CDR3 has 14 amino acids. The CDR3 nucleotides read TGTGCCAGCACCCGGACAGACGTTGGAAACACCATATATTTT. Residues: CASTRTDVGNTIYF.

The chain employs TRBV4-1 and TRBJ1-1; D remains ambiguous. There are 15 residues in the CDR3. Per the germline V gene, CDR1 is MGHRA and CDR2 is YSYEKL. The V end lost 3 bases, the J end lost 4 bases, and 15 bases lay between the germline ends. DNA of the CDR3: TGCGCCAGCAGCCAGCTGCGAGGTGGGTCCACTGAAGCTTTCTTT. The encoded protein is CASSQLRGGSTEAFF.

This clonotype was seen only a few times. The chain employs TRBV23-1 and TRBJ2-7, with D unclear. TRBV23-1 is noted as an ORF with a role that remains uncertain. V dropped 2 bases and J dropped 4 bases, with 9 bases sitting between them. This CDR3 contains 13 residues. As DNA, the CDR3 is TGCGCCAGCAGTCAAGGGGAAGTATACGAGCAGTACGTC. Translated, it gives CASSQGEVYEQYV.

The CDR3 DNA reads as TGTGCCAGCAGGGCCCCGGGAGCCACAGATACGCAGTATTTT. This encodes CASRAPGATDTQYF. This rearrangement joins TRBV6-6 to TRBJ2-3; D might be TRBD2 (6 bases). There are 14 residues in the CDR3. Germline V gives CDR1 MNHNY, CDR2 SVGAGI (reference sequence). Trimming shortened V by 6 bases and J by 2 bases, and 12 bases separated the two germline ends.

The V call is TRBV5-6, the J call TRBJ1-5; D possibly corresponds to TRBD1 (6 bases). Germline V CDR1 and CDR2: SGHDT, YYEEEE. V lost 3 bases and J 10 bases, leaving 17 bases between the germline ends. CDR3 length equals 14 residues. CDR3 amino acids: CASSSVARGGPQHF. The CDR3 nucleotides are TGTGCCAGCAGCTCGGTGGCCAGGGGAGGCCCCCAGCATTTT.

The chain employs TRBV19 and TRBJ2-5, with 8 bases identical to TRBD1. The CDR3 consists of 15 residues. V lost 5 bases, J lost 2 bases, and 7 bases stayed unmatched. CDR1 and CDR2 (germline): LNHDA, SQIVND (reference sequence). The CDR3 spells CASSPGTGSQETQYF. CDR3 DNA sequence: TGTGCCAGTAGTCCCGGGACAGGATCGCAAGAGACCCAGTACTTC.

This chain uses TRBV20-1 with TRBJ1-1; TRBD1 agrees at 7 bases. J lost 1 base, V lost 6 bases, and 14 bases had no gene match. Germline V gene lookup returns CDR1 DFQATT and CDR2 SNEGSKA (reference sequence). The CDR3 runs to 16 residues. CDR3 nucleotides: TGCAGTGCACTTCCTCCGGGACAGAGCTCGAACACTGAAGCTTTCTTT. Amino acid sequence: CSALPPGQSSNTEAFF.

The table lists this clonotype with a count of one. The gene calls are TRBV29-1 and TRBJ2-3; D is perhaps TRBD2 (7 bases). The CDR3 contains 13 residues. Germline lookup yields CDR1 SQVTM and CDR2 ANQGSEA. Trimming left V 5 bases short and J 2 bases short, with 11 bases between. CDR3 sequence: CSVRRGLTDTQYF. DNA of the CDR3: TGCAGCGTTAGGCGGGGGCTCACAGATACGCAGTATTTT.

As DNA, the CDR3 is TGTGCCAGCAGAGCGGGACAGGGGGCTCAGCCCCAGCATTTT. It yields the protein CASRAGQGAQPQHF. This chain connects TRBV6-5 to TRBJ1-5; 12 bases match TRBD1. After removal of 6 bases from V and 6 bases from J, the junction contained 3 bases not matched to a gene. CDR3 length: 14 residues. CDR1 is MNHEY, CDR2 SVGAGI, per germline.

V is TRBV14 and J is TRBJ1-6; 9 nucleotides line up with TRBD1. The CDR3 is made up of 17 amino acids. The germline CDR1 and CDR2 sequences are SGHDN and FVKESK. Trimming cost V 2 bases and J 9 bases; bases outside gene matches: 11. The CDR3 spells CASSQQTVGTGFSPLHF. Here the CDR3 DNA reads TGTGCCAGCAGCCAACAAACCGTGGGGACAGGGTTTTCACCCCTCCACTTT.

The J gene is TRBJ2-5, the V gene TRBV6-6, with 8 bases lining up with TRBD1. This CDR3 comprises 16 residues. CDR1 MNHNY and CDR2 SVGAGI come from the germline V gene (reference sequence). The V and J ends lost 5 bases and 5 bases, in that order; junction bases with no gene match: 13. CDR3 loop: CASSADRGWPRETQYF. CDR3 bases: TGTGCCAGCAGTGCTGACAGGGGCTGGCCTCGGGAGACCCAGTACTTC.

This chain uses TRBV11-3 with TRBJ2-3, with 8 bases aligning to TRBD2. The CDR3 length is 16 residues. From germline, CDR1 is SGHNT and CDR2 YENEEA. V lost 1 base, J lost 3 bases, and 6 bases stayed unmatched. CDR3 nucleotide sequence: TGTGCCAGCAGCTTAGTCGCAGGCGGGGGGACAGATACGCAGTATTTT. It is translated as CASSLVAGGGTDTQYF.

This clonotype was observed once. The chain uses TRBV7-9 and TRBJ1-4; a possible D gene is TRBD1 (5 bases). Germline values: CDR1 SEHNR, CDR2 FQNEAQ (reference sequence). The length of the CDR3 is 15 residues. Trimming pared 5 bases from V and 8 bases from J, leaving 18 bases between. The CDR3 spells CASSPSRQSSEKLFF. CDR3 sequence (DNA): TGTGCCAGCAGCCCCTCTAGACAGTCCTCGGAAAAACTGTTTTTT. Full variable domain (remainder filled in from reference TRBV7-9 and TRBJ1-4): DTGVSQNPRHKITKRGQNVTFRCDPISEHNRLYWYRQTLGQGPEFLTYFQNEAQLEKSRLLSDRFSAERPKGSFSTLEIQRTEQGDSAMYLCASSPSRQSSEKLFFGSGTQLSVL.

V is TRBV9 and J is TRBJ2-3, with D perhaps being TRBD1 or TRBD2 (5 bases each). This CDR3 region has 15 residues. CDR1 and CDR2 (germline): SGDLS, YYNGEE. V was shortened by 3 bases and J by 0 bases, with 11 bases between the two germline ends. CDR3 protein: CASSASGTSTDTQYF. The CDR3 DNA reads as TGTGCCAGCAGCGCATCCGGGACCAGCACAGATACGCAGTATTTT.

V usage is TRBV12-3 or TRBV12-4 and J usage is TRBJ2-5; 8 bases map to TRBD1. The CDR3 has 13 residues. V shed 7 bases, J shed 5 bases, and the junction held 6 bases outside the gene matches. CDR3 nucleotides: TGTGCCAGCACCCTGACAGGGGTTGAGACCCAGTACTTC. This sequence encodes CASTLTGVETQYF.

This clonotype was recorded once. This chain links TRBV10-3 with TRBJ2-3; D unclear. Germline V gene sequence: CDR1 ENHRY, CDR2 SYGVKD. This CDR3 is 15 amino acids long. The ends were cut back, 7 bases at V and 0 bases at J, with 14 bases in the middle. The CDR3 is CAITETKTSTDTQYF. For the CDR3, the DNA is TGTGCCATCACCGAAACAAAGACTAGCACAGATACGCAGTATTTT.